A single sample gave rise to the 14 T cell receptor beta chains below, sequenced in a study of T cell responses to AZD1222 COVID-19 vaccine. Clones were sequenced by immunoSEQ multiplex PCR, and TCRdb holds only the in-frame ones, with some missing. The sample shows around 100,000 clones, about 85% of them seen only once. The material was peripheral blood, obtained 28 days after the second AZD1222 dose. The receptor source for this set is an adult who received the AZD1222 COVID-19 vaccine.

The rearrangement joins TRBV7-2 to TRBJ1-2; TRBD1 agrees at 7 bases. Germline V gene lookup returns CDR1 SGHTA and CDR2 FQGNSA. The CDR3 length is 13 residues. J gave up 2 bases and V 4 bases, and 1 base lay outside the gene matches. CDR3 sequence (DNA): TGTGCCAGCAGCTGGGGACAGAACTATGGCTACACCTTC. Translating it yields CASSWGQNYGYTF.

CDR3 amino acids: CASSLNRENSPLHF. The CDR3 bases are TGCGCCAGCAGCTTGAACAGGGAGAATTCACCCCTCCACTTT. The chain has TRBV5-1 and TRBJ1-6; weak D call: TRBD1 (6 bases). Trimming removed 1 base from V and 7 bases from J, with 9 bases in between. The CDR3 covers 14 residues. CDR1 and CDR2 from the germline V gene are SGHRS and YFSETQ. The variable domain in full, with the rest retrieved from reference TRBV5-1 and TRBJ1-6, is KAGVTQTPRYLIKTRGQQVTLSCSPISGHRSVSWYQQTPGQGLQFLFEYFSETQRNKGNFPGRFSGRQFSNSRSEMNVSTLELGDSALYLCASSLNRENSPLHFGNGTRLTVT.

In DNA, the CDR3 is TGTGCCAGCACCTCTCGGGGCCTAAGCAATCAGCCCCAGCATTTT. Its protein is CASTSRGLSNQPQHF. V gene TRBV2 combines with J gene TRBJ1-5, with D perhaps TRBD1 (5 bases). V was shortened by 7 bases and J by 1 base, with 14 bases between the two germline ends. The CDR3 runs 15 residues. The germline CDR1 and CDR2 sequences are SNHLY and FYNNEI.

The chain's CDR3 is CASSDRAGVTDTQYF. The DNA of the CDR3 is TGTGCCAGCAGCGATCGAGCGGGAGTCACAGATACGCAGTATTTT. This sequence joins TRBV27 and TRBJ2-3; 8 bases are shared with TRBD2. Unmatched junction bases numbered 7, after V lost 6 bases and J lost 2 bases. CDR1 and CDR2 (germline): MNHEY, SMNVEV (reference sequence). There are 15 residues in the CDR3.

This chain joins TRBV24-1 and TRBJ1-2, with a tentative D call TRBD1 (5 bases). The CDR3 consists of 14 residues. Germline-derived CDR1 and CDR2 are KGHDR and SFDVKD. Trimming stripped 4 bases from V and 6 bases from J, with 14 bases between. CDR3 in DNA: TGTGCCACCAGTGACCTTGGCAGGGTAAATGGCTACACCTTC. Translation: CATSDLGRVNGYTF.

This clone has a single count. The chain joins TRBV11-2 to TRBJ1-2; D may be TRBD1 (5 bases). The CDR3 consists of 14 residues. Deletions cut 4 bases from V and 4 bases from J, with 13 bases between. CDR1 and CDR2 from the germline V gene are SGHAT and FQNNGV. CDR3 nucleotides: TGTGCCAGCAGCTCCAATGGGGGTATCTATGGCTACACCTTC. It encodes CASSSNGGIYGYTF.

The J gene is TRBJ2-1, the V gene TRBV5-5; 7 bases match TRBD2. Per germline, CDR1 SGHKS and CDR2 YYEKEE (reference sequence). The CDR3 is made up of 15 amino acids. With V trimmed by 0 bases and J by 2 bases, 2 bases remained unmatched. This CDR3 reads CASSLVGGTYNEQFF. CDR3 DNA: TGTGCCAGCAGCTTGGTGGGGGGGACCTACAATGAGCAGTTCTTC.

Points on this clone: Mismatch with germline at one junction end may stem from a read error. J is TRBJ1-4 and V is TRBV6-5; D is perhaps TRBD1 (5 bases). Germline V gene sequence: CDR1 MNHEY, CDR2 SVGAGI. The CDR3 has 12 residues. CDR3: CASSYSGQGVIF. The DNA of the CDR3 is TGTGCCAGCAGTTACTCGGGGCAGGGAGTGATTTTT.

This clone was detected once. CDR3 in amino acids: CASNRRLAGTGELFF. The CDR3, as DNA: TGTGCCAGCAACCGCCGGCTGGCGGGAACCGGGGAGCTGTTTTTT. The chain carries TRBV28 and TRBJ2-2, with D tentatively TRBD2 (6 bases). CDR3 length equals 15 residues. Germline CDR1 MDHEN, CDR2 SYDVKM. The V and J ends lost 7 bases and 5 bases respectively, with 17 bases between them.

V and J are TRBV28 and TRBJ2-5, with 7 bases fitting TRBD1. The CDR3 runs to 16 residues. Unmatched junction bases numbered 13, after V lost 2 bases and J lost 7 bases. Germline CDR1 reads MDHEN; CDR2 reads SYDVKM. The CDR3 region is CASSLGAVQGLGTQYF. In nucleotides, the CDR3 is TGTGCCAGCAGTTTAGGGGCAGTACAGGGGTTAGGGACCCAGTACTTC.

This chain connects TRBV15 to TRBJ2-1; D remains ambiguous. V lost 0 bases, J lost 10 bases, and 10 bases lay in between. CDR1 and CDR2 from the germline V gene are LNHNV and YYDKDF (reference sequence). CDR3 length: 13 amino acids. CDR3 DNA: TGTGCCACCAGCAGAGATCGACCCGCAGAGCAGTTCTTC. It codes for CATSRDRPAEQFF.

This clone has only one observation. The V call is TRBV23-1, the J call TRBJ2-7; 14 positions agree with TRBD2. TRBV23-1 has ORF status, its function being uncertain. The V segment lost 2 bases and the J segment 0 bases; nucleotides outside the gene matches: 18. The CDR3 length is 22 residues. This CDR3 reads CASSQKGTPGLAGAFSSYEQYF. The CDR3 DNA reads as TGCGCCAGCAGTCAAAAGGGGACACCGGGACTAGCGGGAGCTTTTAGCTCCTACGAGCAGTACTTC.

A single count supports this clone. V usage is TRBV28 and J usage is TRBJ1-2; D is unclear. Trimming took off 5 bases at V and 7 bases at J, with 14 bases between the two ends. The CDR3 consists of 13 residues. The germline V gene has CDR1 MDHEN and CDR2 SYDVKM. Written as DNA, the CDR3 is TGTGCCAGCAGTGAAAGGACGGACTTTGGCTACACCTTC. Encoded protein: CASSERTDFGYTF.

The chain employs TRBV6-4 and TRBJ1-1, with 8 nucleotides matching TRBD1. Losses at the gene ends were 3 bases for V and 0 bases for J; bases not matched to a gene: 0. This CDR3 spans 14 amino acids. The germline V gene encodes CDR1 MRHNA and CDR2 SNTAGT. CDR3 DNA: TGTGCCAGCAGTGAGACAGGGGTGAACACTGAAGCTTTCTTT. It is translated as CASSETGVNTEAFF.